This TCR beta chain comes out of a study of shared clonotypes between healthy human individuals. Notes on the study in general: Sharing across a few donors was seen in around 5% of naive CD4 clonotypes.

Under the authors' procedure: ImmunoSEQ gave junction-only sequences without quality scores, so filtering differed. Sequenced by immunoSEQ multiplex PCR; TCRdb stores in-frame clones only, minus some. V and J calls and clone size are given by that table; D and trimming were obtained from the DNA. The sample has under 2.5 million clones; 85% to 95% are singletons. As concerns this clone: The antigen remains undetermined.

Germline V lookup: CDR1 LGHNT, CDR2 FRNRAP. CDR3 length: 16 residues. V was trimmed by 1 base and J by 2 bases, leaving 13 bases between them. The receptor's source is a man younger than 30 in good health. Some clones in this sample may be carry-over from other donors' samples. Source material: naive CD4+ T cells from PBMCs. Subset reported: CD45RA+ positively selected. This sequence joins TRBV12-5 and TRBJ2-3; D remains ambiguous. The CDR3 reads CASGLGLPESTDTQYF. CDR3 bases: TGTGCTAGTGGTTTGGGCCTACCCGAATCCACAGATACGCAGTATTTT. The full variable domain, in which reference TRBV12-5 and TRBJ2-3 provide the parts outside the CDR3, is DARVTQTPRHKVTEMGQEVTMRCQPILGHNTVFWYRQTMMQGLELLAYFRNRAPLDDSGMPKDRFSAEMPDATLATLKIQPSEPRDSAVYFCASGLGLPESTDTQYFGPGTRLTVL.